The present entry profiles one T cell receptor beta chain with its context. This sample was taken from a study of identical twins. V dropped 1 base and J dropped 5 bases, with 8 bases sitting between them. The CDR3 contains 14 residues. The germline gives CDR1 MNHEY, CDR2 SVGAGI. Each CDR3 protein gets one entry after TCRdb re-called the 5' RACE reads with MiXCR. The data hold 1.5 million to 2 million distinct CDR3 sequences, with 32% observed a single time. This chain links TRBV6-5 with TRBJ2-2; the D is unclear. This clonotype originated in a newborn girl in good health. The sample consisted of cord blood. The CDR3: CASSYYTPTGELFF. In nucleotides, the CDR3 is TGTGCCAGCAGTTACTACACACCTACCGGGGAGCTGTTTTTT.